This T cell receptor beta chain came from a study of T cell responses to AZD1222 COVID-19 vaccine. Study-wide results and caveats: Nearly half of unique spike-specific TCRs reportedly avoided B.1.351 and B.1.1.7 mutated regions.

The CDR3 spans 14 residues. CDR1 and CDR2 from the germline V gene are KGHSH and LQKENI. Trimming left V 3 bases short and J 0 bases short, with 9 bases between. With respect to this clone: Its antigen is still unknown.

Second-dose intervals near 4 or 12 weeks were combined. TCRdb's copy holds only in-frame clones and misses some; the assay was immunoSEQ multiplex PCR. Among 80,000 to 90,000 clones listed, less than 95% were seen once. V is TRBV18 and J is TRBJ2-7; no clear D. Sequencing used peripheral blood, obtained 28 days after the second AZD1222 dose. This TCR was recovered from an adult who received the AZD1222 COVID-19 vaccine. The CDR3 DNA sequence: TGTGCCAGCTCACCCCTACAGTCCTCCTACGAGCAGTACTTC. Translating gives CASSPLQSSYEQYF.